This record covers a single T cell receptor beta chain. The antigen remains unidentified. Template switching introduced a universal primer site, and the cDNA bore unique molecular identifiers. TCRdb re-called the 5' RACE reads with MiXCR, one entry per CDR3 protein. The repertoire consists of a few hundred thousand distinct CDR3 sequences, with around 9.6% occurring once and the leading ten covering approximately 3.2%. This entry is derived from a study of identical twins. Study findings and constraints: Clonotypes of the beta chain that were abundant in cord blood carried fewer insertions (memory repertoires showed none). Analyses based on zero insertions could be partly confounded by invariant MAIT and iNKT cells.

With V trimmed by 5 bases and J by 4 bases, 7 bases remained unmatched. CDR1 is SGHTA, CDR2 FQGNSA, per germline. The CDR3 extends over 14 amino acids. The same data also contributed to another study, on yellow fever vaccine responses in identical twins.

Sample: PBMCs. V is TRBV7-2 and J is TRBJ2-5; 7 nucleotides match TRBD2. The TCR was taken from a woman younger than 35 in good health. The CDR3 DNA follows: TGTGCCAGCAGCCCTATCGCGGGAGTAGAGACCCAGTACTTC. The encoded protein is CASSPIAGVETQYF.